This is a list of T cell receptor beta chains from one sample in a study of identical twins. A single record per CDR3 protein comes from TCRdb applying MiXCR to the 5' RACE reads. The data hold about 340,000 distinct CDR3 sequences, with approximately 8.7% observed a single time. Sample: naive T cells sorted from blood. The receptors originated from a woman aged 50 to 60 in good health. Both conserved end residues are trimmed from each CDR3. The order of the fields is clone size, V gene, J gene, CDR3 protein. Clone size is stated in some rows and not others, as once, few, many or a class when expanded.

abundance: .
v_gene: TRBV15
j_gene: TRBJ1-2
CDR3aa: ATTEFPIASNYGYT

abundance: .
v_gene: TRBV12-3/TRBV12-4
j_gene: TRBJ2-1
CDR3aa: ASSLQLAGGTIHYEQF

abundance: .
v_gene: TRBV4-2
j_gene: TRBJ2-3
CDR3aa: ASSQDWAGGQDTQY

abundance: many
v_gene: TRBV6-1
j_gene: TRBJ2-2
CDR3aa: AGTLAGNIGELF

abundance: many
v_gene: TRBV12-3/TRBV12-4
j_gene: TRBJ1-5
CDR3aa: ASSWTGANQPQH

abundance: many
v_gene: TRBV28
j_gene: TRBJ2-7
CDR3aa: ASSLQGVYEQY

abundance: few
v_gene: TRBV12-3/TRBV12-4
j_gene: TRBJ1-5
CDR3aa: ASSLAQGTQPQH

abundance: .
v_gene: TRBV30
j_gene: TRBJ2-1
CDR3aa: AWSSISGTYNEQF

abundance: few
v_gene: TRBV27
j_gene: TRBJ1-5
CDR3aa: ASSDRVLTQPQH

abundance: few
v_gene: TRBV27
j_gene: TRBJ2-5
CDR3aa: ATRTGPETQY

abundance: .
v_gene: TRBV20-1
j_gene: TRBJ1-5
CDR3aa: SAATRQGTYSNQPQH

abundance: few
v_gene: TRBV12-3/TRBV12-4
j_gene: TRBJ1-3
CDR3aa: ASSPSAENTIY

abundance: .
v_gene: TRBV19
j_gene: TRBJ2-7
CDR3aa: ASSELAAGVGNYEQY

abundance: .
v_gene: TRBV11-2
j_gene: TRBJ2-1
CDR3aa: ASSLGHYERF

abundance: .
v_gene: TRBV30
j_gene: TRBJ2-6
CDR3aa: AWSVGLGGANVLT

abundance: few
v_gene: TRBV2
j_gene: TRBJ2-7
CDR3aa: ACTGTNSYEQY

abundance: many
v_gene: TRBV5-1
j_gene: TRBJ1-2
CDR3aa: ASSLGQGSYGYT

abundance: .
v_gene: TRBV6-2/TRBV6-3
j_gene: TRBJ2-7
CDR3aa: ASSYGTRTNYEQY

abundance: few
v_gene: TRBV25-1
j_gene: TRBJ2-1
CDR3aa: ASRALTGGFREQF

abundance: .
v_gene: TRBV7-9
j_gene: TRBJ2-1
CDR3aa: ASSVSGGTYNEQF

abundance: .
v_gene: TRBV20-1
j_gene: TRBJ2-4
CDR3aa: SAREQGFNIQY

abundance: many
v_gene: TRBV7-9
j_gene: TRBJ2-1
CDR3aa: ASSPQRSGAYNEQF

abundance: .
v_gene: TRBV6-6
j_gene: TRBJ1-1
CDR3aa: ASSYSVPNTEAF

abundance: many
v_gene: TRBV29-1
j_gene: TRBJ2-1
CDR3aa: SAQSGIGQF

abundance: .
v_gene: TRBV12-3/TRBV12-4
j_gene: TRBJ2-5
CDR3aa: ASSWTSGIYETQY

abundance: many
v_gene: TRBV12-3/TRBV12-4
j_gene: TRBJ1-1
CDR3aa: ASSWGTGGEAF

abundance: few
v_gene: TRBV10-3
j_gene: TRBJ2-2
CDR3aa: AISRSGTGATGELF

abundance: many
v_gene: TRBV5-1
j_gene: TRBJ2-3
CDR3aa: ASRRREVTDTQY

abundance: .
v_gene: TRBV4-2
j_gene: TRBJ2-3
CDR3aa: ASSQATSGRNTDTQY

abundance: .
v_gene: TRBV7-2
j_gene: TRBJ2-5
CDR3aa: ASSLASVKETQY

abundance: many
v_gene: TRBV20-1
j_gene: TRBJ2-3
CDR3aa: SALAGGREDTQY

abundance: .
v_gene: TRBV29-1
j_gene: TRBJ2-3
CDR3aa: SGGLASGTDTQY

abundance: few
v_gene: TRBV10-3
j_gene: TRBJ1-1
CDR3aa: ATLDRDIYTEAF

abundance: many
v_gene: TRBV3-1
j_gene: TRBJ2-7
CDR3aa: ASSQRGTFYEQY

abundance: .
v_gene: TRBV5-1
j_gene: TRBJ2-7
CDR3aa: ASSLVSGLYEQY

abundance: .
v_gene: TRBV29-1
j_gene: TRBJ1-4
CDR3aa: SVGTAEKLF

abundance: .
v_gene: TRBV5-1
j_gene: TRBJ2-5
CDR3aa: ASSLIVGETQY

abundance: few
v_gene: TRBV6-5
j_gene: TRBJ1-1
CDR3aa: ASSYAIQMNTEAF

abundance: many
v_gene: TRBV20-1
j_gene: TRBJ1-1
CDR3aa: SARRGGRMNTEAF

abundance: .
v_gene: TRBV14
j_gene: TRBJ2-5
CDR3aa: ASSRRWGRNQEAQY

abundance: .
v_gene: TRBV24-1
j_gene: TRBJ2-1
CDR3aa: ATSDSSGSSYNEQF

abundance: .
v_gene: TRBV5-1
j_gene: TRBJ2-5
CDR3aa: ASSRMKTDSQETQY